This record looks at one TCR beta chain sequence and its context. The antigen remains undetermined. This entry is derived from a study of a mutant IDH1 vaccine in newly diagnosed glioma. Study as a whole: Beginning 4-6 weeks after radiotherapy alone, or with temozolomide cycles, vaccination took place.

The time point here: week 35, safety follow-up. Every vaccination contained 300 ug of the mutant IDH1 20-mer peptide and was paired with topical imiquimod. The assay was immunoSEQ multiplex PCR, and TCRdb's table has in-frame clones only and misses some. The sample has approximately 30,000 clones; around 77% are singletons. The input for sequencing was PBMCs, taken from a glioma patient whose treatment included an IDH1 peptide vaccine. The TCR was taken from a woman between 25 and 40 years old with glioma. Some clones in this sample may be carry-over from other donors' samples.

CDR3 protein: CASSSGQGGWTEAFF. DNA for the CDR3: TGTGCCAGCAGCTCCGGACAGGGGGGTTGGACTGAAGCTTTCTTT. The chain is built from TRBV9 and TRBJ1-1; 10 nucleotides align to TRBD1. Losses at the gene ends were 4 bases for V and 5 bases for J; bases not matched to a gene: 8. CDR1 and CDR2 from the germline V gene are SGDLS and YYNGEE. CDR3 length: 15 amino acids.